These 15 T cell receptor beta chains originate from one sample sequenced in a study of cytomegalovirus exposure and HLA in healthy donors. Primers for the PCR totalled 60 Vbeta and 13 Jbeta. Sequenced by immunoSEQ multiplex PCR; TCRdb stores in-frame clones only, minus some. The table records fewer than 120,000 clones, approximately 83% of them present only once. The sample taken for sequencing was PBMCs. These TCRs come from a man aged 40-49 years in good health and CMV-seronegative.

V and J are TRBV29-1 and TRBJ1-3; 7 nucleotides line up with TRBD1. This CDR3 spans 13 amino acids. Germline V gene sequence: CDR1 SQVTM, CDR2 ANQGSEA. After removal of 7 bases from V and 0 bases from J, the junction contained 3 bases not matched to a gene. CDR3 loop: CSAGQLSGNTIYF. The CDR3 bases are TGCAGCGCGGGACAGCTCTCTGGAAACACCATATATTTT.

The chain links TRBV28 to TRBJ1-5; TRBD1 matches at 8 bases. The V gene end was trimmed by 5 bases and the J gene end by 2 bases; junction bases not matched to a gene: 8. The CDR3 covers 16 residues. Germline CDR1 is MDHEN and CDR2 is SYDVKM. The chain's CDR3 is CASSPLQGAGNQPQHF. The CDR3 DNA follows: TGTGCCAGCAGTCCACTTCAGGGGGCAGGCAATCAGCCCCAGCATTTT.

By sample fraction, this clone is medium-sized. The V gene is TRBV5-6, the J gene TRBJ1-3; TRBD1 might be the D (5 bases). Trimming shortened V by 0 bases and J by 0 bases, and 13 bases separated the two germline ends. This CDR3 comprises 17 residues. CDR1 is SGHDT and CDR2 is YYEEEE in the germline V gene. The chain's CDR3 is CASSLDYRTLSGNTIYF. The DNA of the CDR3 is TGTGCCAGCAGCTTGGATTACAGGACCCTCTCTGGAAACACCATATATTTT.

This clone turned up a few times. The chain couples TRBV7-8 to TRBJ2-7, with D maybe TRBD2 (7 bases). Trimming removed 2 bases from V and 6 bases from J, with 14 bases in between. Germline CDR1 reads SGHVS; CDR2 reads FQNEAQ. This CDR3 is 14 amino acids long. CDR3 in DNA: TGTGCCAGCAGCTTAAAGGGGGGAGGGGGCGAGCAGTACTTC. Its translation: CASSLKGGGGEQYF.

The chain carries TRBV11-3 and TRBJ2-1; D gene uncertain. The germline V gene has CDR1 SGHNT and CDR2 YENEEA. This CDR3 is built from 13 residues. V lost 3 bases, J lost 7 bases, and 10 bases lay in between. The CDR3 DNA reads TGTGCCAGCAGCTTGATACTAACGAATGAGCAGTTCTTC. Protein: CASSLILTNEQFF.

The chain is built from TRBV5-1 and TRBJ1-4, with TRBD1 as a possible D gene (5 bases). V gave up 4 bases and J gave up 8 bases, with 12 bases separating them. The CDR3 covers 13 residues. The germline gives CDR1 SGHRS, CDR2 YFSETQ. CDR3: CASSGGDKEKLFF. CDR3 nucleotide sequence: TGCGCCAGCAGCGGGGGGGATAAGGAAAAACTGTTTTTT.

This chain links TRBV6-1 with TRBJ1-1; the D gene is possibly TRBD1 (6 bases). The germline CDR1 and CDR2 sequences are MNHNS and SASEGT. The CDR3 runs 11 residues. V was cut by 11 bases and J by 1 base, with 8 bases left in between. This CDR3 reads CAVQGNTEAFF. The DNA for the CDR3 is TGTGCCGTACAGGGGAACACTGAAGCTTTCTTT.

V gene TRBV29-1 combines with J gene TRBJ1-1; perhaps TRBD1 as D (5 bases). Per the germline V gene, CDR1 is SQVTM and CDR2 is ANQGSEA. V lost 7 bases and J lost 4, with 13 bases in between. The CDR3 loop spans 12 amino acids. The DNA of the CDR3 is TGCAGCGCCGGGGGAGGGCTCACTGAAGCTTTCTTT. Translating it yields CSAGGGLTEAFF. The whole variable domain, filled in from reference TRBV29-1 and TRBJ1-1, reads SAVISQKPSRDICQRGTSLTIQCQVDSQVTMMFWYRQQPGQSLTLIATANQGSEATYESGFVIDKFPISRPNLTFSTLTVSNMSPEDSSIYLCSAGGGLTEAFFGQGTRLTVV.

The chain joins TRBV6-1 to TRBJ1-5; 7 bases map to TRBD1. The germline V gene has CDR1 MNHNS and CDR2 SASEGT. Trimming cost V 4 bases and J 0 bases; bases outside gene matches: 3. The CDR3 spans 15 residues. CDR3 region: CASSAQGGSNQPQHF. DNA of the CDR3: TGTGCCAGCAGTGCCCAGGGGGGTAGCAATCAGCCCCAGCATTTT.

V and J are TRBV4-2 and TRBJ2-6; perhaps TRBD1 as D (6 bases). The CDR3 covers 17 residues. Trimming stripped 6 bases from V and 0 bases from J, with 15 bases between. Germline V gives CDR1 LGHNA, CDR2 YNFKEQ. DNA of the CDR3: TGTGCCAGCAGTCCTTCAGGGGCCGACTCTGGGGCCAACGTCCTGACTTTC. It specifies CASSPSGADSGANVLTF.

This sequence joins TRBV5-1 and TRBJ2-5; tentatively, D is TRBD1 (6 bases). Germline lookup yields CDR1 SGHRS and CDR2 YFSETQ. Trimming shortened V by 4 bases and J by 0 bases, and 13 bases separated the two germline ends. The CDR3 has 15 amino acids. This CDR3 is CASSPDRRYQETQYF. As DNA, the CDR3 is TGCGCCAGCAGCCCAGACAGGAGGTACCAAGAGACCCAGTACTTC.

CDR3 region: CASSLRGGEKLFF. DNA for the CDR3: TGTGCCAGCAGCTTACGGGGGGGTGAAAAACTGTTTTTT. The chain recombines TRBV5-4 with TRBJ1-4; a weak D match, TRBD1 (5 bases). The CDR3 spans 13 residues. Trimming stripped 2 bases from V and 7 bases from J, with 9 bases between. Looked up from germline, CDR1 is SGHNT and CDR2 is YYREEE (reference sequence).

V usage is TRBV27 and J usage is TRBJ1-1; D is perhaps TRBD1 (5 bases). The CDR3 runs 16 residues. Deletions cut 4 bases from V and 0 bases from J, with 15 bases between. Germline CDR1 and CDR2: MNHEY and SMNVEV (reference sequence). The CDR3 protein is CASSSRAGRVNTEAFF. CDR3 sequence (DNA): TGTGCCAGCAGTTCCAGGGCAGGCCGGGTGAACACTGAAGCTTTCTTT.

The CDR3 protein is CATSRDPGTFFNEQFF. Here the CDR3 DNA reads TGTGCCACCAGCAGAGATCCTGGTACTTTCTTCAATGAGCAGTTCTTC. This chain links TRBV15 with TRBJ2-1; D remains ambiguous. CDR1 LNHNV and CDR2 YYDKDF come from the germline V gene (reference sequence). The CDR3 spans 16 residues. V was pared by 0 bases and J by 6 bases, with 15 bases between.

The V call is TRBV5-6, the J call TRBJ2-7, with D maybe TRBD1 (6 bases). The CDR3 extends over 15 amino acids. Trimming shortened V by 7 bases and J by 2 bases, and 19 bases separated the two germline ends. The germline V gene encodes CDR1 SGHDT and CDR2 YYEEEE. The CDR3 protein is CASAPGAGATYEQYF. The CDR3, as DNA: TGTGCCAGCGCTCCAGGGGCAGGGGCAACCTACGAGCAGTACTTC.